These T cell receptor beta chains were read from a single sample in a study of T cell responses to AZD1222 COVID-19 vaccine. Profiling relied on immunoSEQ multiplex PCR, and the TCRdb table lists in-frame clones only, not all of them. The table includes 140,000 or so clones, 90% to 95% detected once. Sequencing used peripheral blood, obtained on day 0 of AZD1222 vaccination. The receptors here all came from an adult in good health. The CDR3 runs from the conserved cysteine through the conserved F or W. Each record gives: V gene, clone size, J gene, D gene, CDR3 protein, CDR3 DNA. The D gene is left open where the match is weak. Some rows have no size entry. The others give once, few or many, or a class for an expanded clone.

>TRBV7-8|NA|TRBJ2-2|NA
CASSSLRTGELFF
TGTGCCAGCAGCTCCCTTAGGACCGGGGAGCTGTTTTTT
>TRBV3-1/TRBV3-2|NA|TRBJ1-3|NA
CASSQVVDGNTIYF
TGTGCCAGCAGCCAAGTTGTAGATGGAAACACCATATATTTT
>TRBV10-3|NA|TRBJ1-2|TRBD1
CAISNRDRGYGYTF
TGTGCCATCAGCAACCGGGACAGGGGCTATGGCTACACCTTC
>TRBV27|NA|TRBJ1-5|NA
CASSFYNQPQHF
TGTGCCAGCAGTTTTTACAATCAGCCCCAGCATTTT
>TRBV28|NA|TRBJ1-5|NA
CASSLSLDGEGHF
TGTGCCAGCAGTTTATCTCTCGACGGGGAAGGACATTTT
>TRBV18|NA|TRBJ2-3|NA
CASSPRAWTDTQYF
TGTGCCAGCTCACCGCGGGCGTGGACAGATACGCAGTATTTT
>TRBV6-2/TRBV6-3|NA|TRBJ1-4|NA
CASSWAANMNEKLFF
TGTGCCAGCAGTTGGGCGGCGAATATGAATGAAAAACTGTTTTTT
>TRBV19|NA|TRBJ1-5|NA
CASTKRAGRPSSNQPQHF
TGTGCCAGTACCAAAAGGGCCGGGCGACCTTCAAGCAATCAGCCCCAGCATTTT
>TRBV6-5|NA|TRBJ1-2|NA
CASSYGQTTYGYTF
TGTGCCAGCAGTTACGGACAAACCACTTATGGCTACACCTTC
>TRBV3-1/TRBV3-2|NA|TRBJ2-7|NA
CASSHHDTYEQYF
TGTGCCAGCAGCCATCACGACACCTACGAGCAGTACTTC
>TRBV7-2|NA|TRBJ1-2|NA
CASSFRRDENGYTF
TGTGCCAGCAGCTTTCGCAGGGACGAGAATGGCTACACCTTC
>TRBV29-1|NA|TRBJ2-1|TRBD1
CSVEGDSSSYNEQFF
TGCAGCGTTGAGGGGGACAGCAGCTCCTACAATGAGCAGTTCTTC
>TRBV28|once|TRBJ1-4|TRBD1
CASSPWPRDRDNEKLFF
TGTGCCAGCAGTCCCTGGCCACGGGACAGAGATAATGAAAAACTGTTTTTT
>TRBV28|NA|TRBJ2-2|NA
CASSFLPGGNTGELFF
TGTGCCAGCAGTTTTCTCCCTGGAGGGAACACCGGGGAGCTGTTTTTT
>TRBV7-3|few|TRBJ2-5|TRBD1
CASSAQGAEETQYF
TGTGCCAGCAGCGCACAGGGGGCGGAAGAGACCCAGTACTTC
>TRBV9|NA|TRBJ1-1|TRBD1
CASSAFGGQGAGEAFF
TGTGCCAGCAGCGCCTTCGGAGGACAGGGGGCCGGGGAAGCTTTCTTT
>TRBV24-1|once|TRBJ2-2|NA
CATSATENTGELFF
TGTGCCACCAGTGCAACAGAAAACACCGGGGAGCTGTTTTTT
>TRBV3-1/TRBV3-2|NA|TRBJ1-1|NA
CASIGRGFSEAFF
TGTGCCAGCATAGGCAGGGGCTTCTCTGAAGCTTTCTTT
>TRBV7-2|NA|TRBJ2-5|NA
CASSLNAETQYF
TGTGCCAGCAGCTTAAACGCAGAGACCCAGTACTTC
>TRBV5-1|NA|TRBJ2-4|TRBD1
CASSPGDRAGEHF
TGCGCCAGCAGTCCGGGGGACAGGGCGGGCGAGCACTTC
>TRBV5-4|NA|TRBJ1-1|TRBD1
CASSPGQPFTEAFF
TGTGCCAGCAGCCCGGGACAGCCGTTCACTGAAGCTTTCTTT
>TRBV5-1|NA|TRBJ2-1|TRBD2
CASSFPSGGDSYNEQFF
TGCGCCAGCAGCTTCCCTAGCGGGGGGGACTCCTACAATGAGCAGTTCTTC
>TRBV5-1|NA|TRBJ1-2|NA
CASSLGAGDGSGYTF
TGCGCCAGCAGCTTAGGTGCGGGGGATGGGTCCGGCTACACCTTC
>TRBV4-1|NA|TRBJ1-2|TRBD1
CASSLTAGTGSNYGYTF
TGCGCCAGCAGCCTCACCGCCGGGACAGGGAGTAACTATGGCTACACCTTC
>TRBV4-3|NA|TRBJ1-1|NA
CASSQEGRDEAFF
TGCGCCAGCAGCCAAGAGGGAAGGGACGAAGCTTTCTTT
>TRBV18|NA|TRBJ2-3|NA
CASSPLRQADTQYF
TGTGCCAGCTCACCACTCCGACAGGCAGATACGCAGTATTTT
>TRBV16|NA|TRBJ1-2|NA
CASRPLQVPNYGYTF
TGTGCCAGCAGGCCCCTCCAGGTACCTAACTATGGCTACACCTTC
>TRBV27|NA|TRBJ2-7|NA
CASSFIGQSMREQYF
TGTGCCAGCAGTTTTATTGGTCAGAGTATGCGCGAGCAGTACTTC
>TRBV9|NA|TRBJ1-5|NA
CASSVGQGSNQPQHF
TGTGCCAGCAGCGTAGGCCAGGGTAGCAATCAGCCCCAGCATTTT
>TRBV18|NA|TRBJ2-1|NA
CASSPSAGRLGNEQFF
TGTGCCAGCTCACCCTCGGCGGGGCGCCTGGGGAATGAGCAGTTCTTC
>TRBV9|NA|TRBJ2-7|NA
CASSVGALAYEQYF
TGTGCCAGCAGCGTAGGTGCCCTAGCTTACGAGCAGTACTTC
>TRBV5-4|NA|TRBJ2-2|TRBD2
CASSLGPGSGRNTGELFF
TGTGCCAGCAGCTTGGGGCCGGGTAGCGGGAGGAACACCGGGGAGCTGTTTTTT
>TRBV7-2|NA|TRBJ2-7|NA
CASSGFGYEQYF
TGTGCCAGCAGCGGGTTTGGATACGAGCAGTACTTC
>TRBV27|NA|TRBJ2-4|NA
CASSGLWGAEEYF
TGTGCCAGCAGTGGACTCTGGGGGGCAGAGGAGTACTTC
>TRBV7-8|NA|TRBJ1-5|TRBD1
CASSRDREQPQHF
TGTGCCAGCAGCAGGGACAGGGAACAGCCCCAGCATTTT
>TRBV19|NA|TRBJ1-1|NA
CASTKPRGGSPMNTEAFF
TGTGCCAGTACAAAACCCCGGGGCGGCAGTCCGATGAACACTGAAGCTTTCTTT
>TRBV10-3|NA|TRBJ2-7|NA
CAIRTASEQYF
TGTGCCATCAGGACAGCCTCCGAGCAGTACTTC
>TRBV6-5|NA|TRBJ1-2|TRBD1
CASRRTGQNYGYTF
TGTGCCAGCAGACGTACGGGACAGAACTATGGCTACACCTTC
>TRBV10-3|NA|TRBJ2-2|NA
CAIRNTGELFF
TGTGCCATCAGAAACACCGGGGAGCTGTTTTTT
>TRBV5-1|NA|TRBJ1-5|NA
CASSLGGGQGQPQHF
TGCGCCAGCAGCCTCGGCGGGGGGCAGGGTCAGCCCCAGCATTTT
>TRBV28|NA|TRBJ1-2|NA
CASRVSGGWYGYTF
TGTGCCAGCAGGGTCTCGGGGGGCTGGTATGGCTACACCTTC
>TRBV18|NA|TRBJ1-6|NA
CASSPRDTYNSPLHF
TGTGCCAGCTCACCCAGGGACACCTATAATTCACCCCTCCACTTT
>TRBV11-3|NA|TRBJ2-2|NA
CASSSKPGRGARAGELFF
TGTGCCAGCAGCTCGAAACCCGGTCGGGGGGCCCGGGCCGGGGAGCTGTTTTTT